The next 18 T cell receptor beta chains were all read from a single sample in a study of T cell responses to AZD1222 COVID-19 vaccine. Repertoires were generated with immunoSEQ multiplex PCR, while TCRdb's copy carries only in-frame clones and drops some. Here the sample spans around 140,000 clones, about 92% being singletons. The source material was peripheral blood, sampled on day 0 of AZD1222 vaccination. The receptor set was obtained from an adult in good health.

The rearrangement uses TRBV19 and TRBJ2-1; 10 bases agree with TRBD2. CDR3 length equals 15 residues. Germline-derived CDR1 and CDR2 are LNHDA and SQIVND (reference sequence). V lost 6 bases, J lost 5 bases, and 7 bases stayed unmatched. The CDR3 sequence is CASRALAGMNNEQFF. CDR3 nucleotides: TGTGCCAGTAGAGCACTAGCGGGGATGAACAATGAGCAGTTCTTC. Looking up the rest from reference TRBV19 and TRBJ2-1 gives the full variable domain: DGGITQSPKYLFRKEGQNVTLSCEQNLNHDAMYWYRQDPGQGLRLIYYSQIVNDFQKGDIAEGYSVSREKKESFPLTVTSAQKNPTAFYLCASRALAGMNNEQFFGPGTRLTVL.

CDR3 in amino acids: CASSLGPVGAGRDTQYF. CDR3 sequence (DNA): TGTGCCAGCAGCTTAGGTCCTGTGGGAGCGGGGCGGGATACGCAGTATTTT. The chain joins TRBV7-2 to TRBJ2-3, with 7 nucleotides matching TRBD2. After removal of 1 base from V and 6 bases from J, the junction contained 13 bases not matched to a gene. Per germline, CDR1 SGHTA and CDR2 FQGNSA. This CDR3 contains 17 residues. Variable domain in full (rest from reference TRBV7-2 and TRBJ2-3): GAGVSQSPSNKVTEKGKDVELRCDPISGHTALYWYRQSLGQGLEFLIYFQGNSAPDKSGLPSDRFSAERTGGSVSTLTIQRTQQEDSAVYLCASSLGPVGAGRDTQYFGPGTRLTVL.

The chain links TRBV29-1 to TRBJ1-2, with TRBD1 matching over 9 bases. CDR3 length: 14 amino acids. V was pared by 5 bases and J by 5 bases, with 9 bases of the junction left unmatched. Germline V gives CDR1 SQVTM, CDR2 ANQGSEA. This chain's CDR3 is CSVPDRGGFYGYTF. The CDR3 bases are TGCAGCGTTCCGGACAGGGGTGGGTTTTATGGCTACACCTTC.

The chain carries TRBV28 and TRBJ2-2, with D perhaps TRBD1 (5 bases). Germline V gives CDR1 MDHEN, CDR2 SYDVKM. V lost 2 bases, J lost 5 bases, and 12 bases lay in between. The CDR3 length is 15 residues. The CDR3 region has the DNA TGTGCCAGCAGTTTAAGGACACTACTAACCGGGGAGCTGTTTTTT. Residues: CASSLRTLLTGELFF.

This clone was seen once. This chain joins TRBV28 and TRBJ1-2; D may be TRBD1 (5 bases). The V gene's germline CDR1 is MDHEN and CDR2 SYDVKM. This CDR3 has 14 residues. V was clipped by 7 bases and J by 4 bases, with 16 bases between them. DNA of the CDR3: TGTGCCAGCACCCTATCAGGGTTCTCCTATGGCTACACCTTC. This sequence encodes CASTLSGFSYGYTF.

The chain is built from TRBV7-2 and TRBJ1-2; D gene ambiguous. This CDR3 is 15 amino acids long. Germline CDR1 reads SGHTA; CDR2 reads FQGNSA. Trimming shortened V by 0 bases and J by 8 bases, and 16 bases separated the two germline ends. CDR3 residues: CASSLASGPLRGYTF. The DNA for the CDR3 is TGTGCCAGCAGCTTAGCCTCTGGACCCCTTCGGGGCTACACCTTC.

The V call is TRBV6-6, the J call TRBJ1-5, with D possibly being TRBD1 (5 bases). The CDR3 covers 18 residues. The germline CDR1 and CDR2 sequences are MNHNY and SVGAGI (reference sequence). V lost 5 bases and J lost 0, with 20 bases in between. CDR3 residues: CASSQPAGGWGSNQPQHF. The CDR3 bases are TGTGCCAGCAGTCAGCCGGCGGGGGGTTGGGGTAGCAATCAGCCCCAGCATTTT.

The rearrangement links TRBV7-9 to TRBJ1-2, with 9 nucleotides matching TRBD1. The CDR3 runs to 16 residues. Looked up from germline, CDR1 is SEHNR and CDR2 is FQNEAQ (reference sequence). V dropped 1 base and J dropped 3; count of bases not matched to a gene: 6. The CDR3 bases are TGTGCCAGCAGCTTAGACCCGACAGGGGGTTACTATGGCTACACCTTC. It yields the protein CASSLDPTGGYYGYTF.

The V gene is TRBV6-1, the J gene TRBJ1-4, with TRBD1 as a possible D gene (6 bases). The V end was cut by 2 bases, the J end by 14 bases, with 18 bases between. The CDR3 totals 14 residues. Germline CDR1 is MNHNS and CDR2 is SASEGT. The CDR3 reads CASSENLWGAELFF. In DNA, the CDR3 is TGTGCCAGCAGTGAAAATCTTTGGGGGGCTGAGCTGTTTTTT.

The genes are TRBV7-9 and TRBJ1-2; D not certain. Per the germline V gene, CDR1 is SEHNR and CDR2 is FQNEAQ (reference sequence). This CDR3 is 12 amino acids long. Trimming took off 3 bases at V and 8 bases at J, with 10 bases between the two ends. The CDR3 region has the DNA TGTGCCAGCAGCTTTACTCCGTTGGGCTACACCTTC. Its protein product is CASSFTPLGYTF.

The chain carries TRBV3-1 (or the pseudogene TRBV3-2) and TRBJ2-5; a possible D gene is TRBD1 (5 bases). The germline V and J ends were trimmed by 1 base and 5 bases, with 14 bases remaining between them. This CDR3 is built from 15 residues. Germline CDR1 is LGHDT and CDR2 is YNNKEL (reference sequence). DNA of the CDR3: TGTGCCAGCAGCCAAGTTACAGGATCGAGGGAGACCCAGTACTTC. This codes for CASSQVTGSRETQYF.

The chain employs TRBV4-3 and TRBJ2-7; TRBD1 agrees at 8 bases. The germline CDR1 and CDR2 sequences are LGHNA and YSLEER. This CDR3 contains 15 residues. After removal of 1 base from V and 2 bases from J, the junction contained 4 bases not matched to a gene. For the CDR3, the DNA is TGCGCCAGCAGCCAAGTAGCAGGGGGCGCCTACGAGCAGTACTTC. Residues: CASSQVAGGAYEQYF.

The J gene is TRBJ1-6, the V gene TRBV7-2; weak D call: TRBD1 (6 bases). This CDR3 is built from 17 residues. Trimming left V 3 bases short and J 0 bases short, with 12 bases between. The germline V gene has CDR1 SGHTA and CDR2 FQGNSA. In DNA form, the CDR3 reads TGTGCCAGCAGCTTCCAACCGGACAGCTCCTATAATTCACCCCTCCACTTT. This encodes CASSFQPDSSYNSPLHF. Based on the CDR3 plus reference TRBV7-2 and TRBJ1-6, the full variable domain is GAGVSQSPSNKVTEKGKDVELRCDPISGHTALYWYRQSLGQGLEFLIYFQGNSAPDKSGLPSDRFSAERTGGSVSTLTIQRTQQEDSAVYLCASSFQPDSSYNSPLHFGNGTRLTVT.

The rearrangement joins TRBV19 to TRBJ2-7; 8 bases map to TRBD1. Germline V gives CDR1 LNHDA, CDR2 SQIVND (reference sequence). V was pared by 4 bases and J by 2 bases, with 7 bases of the junction left unmatched. The CDR3 spans 15 residues. The CDR3 here is CASSTLDRGTYEQYF. CDR3 nucleotides: TGTGCCAGTAGTACCCTCGACAGGGGCACCTACGAGCAGTACTTC.

The V gene is TRBV10-2, the J gene TRBJ2-2; D unresolved. The CDR3 loop spans 15 amino acids. Germline V lookup: CDR1 WSHSY, CDR2 SAAADI. The V end was cut by 0 bases, the J end by 6 bases, with 11 bases between. For the CDR3, the DNA is TGCGCCAGCAGTGAGTCGAATGGCAGACCCGGGGAGCTGTTTTTT. Protein sequence: CASSESNGRPGELFF.

The sample holds a few counts of this clone. V and J are TRBV4-2 and TRBJ2-7; D possibly uses TRBD1 or TRBD2 (6 bases each). Germline V gene sequence: CDR1 LGHNA, CDR2 YNFKEQ. The CDR3 loop spans 16 amino acids. Trimming cost V 0 bases and J 6 bases, with 18 bases left between them. The CDR3 region is CASSQDPGVGGSEQYF. CDR3 DNA: TGTGCCAGCAGCCAAGACCCAGGGGTCGGGGGCTCCGAGCAGTACTTC.

V is TRBV9 and J is TRBJ1-1, with 9 bases that match TRBD1. J gave up 5 bases and V 1 base, and 6 bases lay outside the gene matches. The CDR3 is made up of 15 amino acids. Looked up from germline, CDR1 is SGDLS and CDR2 is YYNGEE. As DNA, the CDR3 is TGTGCCAGCAGCGTATCGGGACAGGGAGATACTGAAGCTTTCTTT. Translated: CASSVSGQGDTEAFF.

The V call is TRBV2, the J call TRBJ1-5, with 7 positions matching TRBD1. V lost 6 bases to trimming and J lost 6 bases; unmatched junction nucleotides: 5. The length of the CDR3 is 13 residues. Germline loops: CDR1 SNHLY, CDR2 FYNNEI. DNA for the CDR3: TGTGCCAGCAGGAAGGGACAGCTTCAGCCCCAGCATTTT. Amino acid sequence: CASRKGQLQPQHF.